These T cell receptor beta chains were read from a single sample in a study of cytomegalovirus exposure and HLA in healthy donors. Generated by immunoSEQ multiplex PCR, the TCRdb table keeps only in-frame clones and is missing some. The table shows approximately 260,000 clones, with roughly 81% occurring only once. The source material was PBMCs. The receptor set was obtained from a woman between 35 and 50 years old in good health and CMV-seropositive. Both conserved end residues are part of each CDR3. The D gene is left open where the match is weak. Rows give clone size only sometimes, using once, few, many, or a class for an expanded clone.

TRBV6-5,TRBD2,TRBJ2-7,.,TGTGCCAGCAGTTATTCACTAGCGGGTCCCTTCGAGCAGTACTTC,CASSYSLAGPFEQYF
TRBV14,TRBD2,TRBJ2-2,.,TGTGCCAGCAGCTATGGACTAGCGGGAGCGGTCGGCACCGGGGAGCTGTTTTTT,CASSYGLAGAVGTGELFF
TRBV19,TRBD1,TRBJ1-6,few,TGTGCCACCAGGCAAACGACAGGGGTTAATTCACCCCTCCACTTT,CATRQTTGVNSPLHF
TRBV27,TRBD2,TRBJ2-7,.,TGTGCCAGCAGGAACAGACTAGCGGGGACTTACGAGCAGTACTTC,CASRNRLAGTYEQYF
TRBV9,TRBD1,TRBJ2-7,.,TGTGCCACCAACCGGGGACAGGCGGGATCCTACGAGCAGTACTTC,CATNRGQAGSYEQYF
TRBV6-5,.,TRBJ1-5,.,TGTGCCAGCAGTTACTCGGCCAATCAGCCCCAGCATTTT,CASSYSANQPQHF
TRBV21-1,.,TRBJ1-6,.,TGTGCCGTGGGACACCCGAATTCACCCCTCCACTTT,CAVGHPNSPLHF
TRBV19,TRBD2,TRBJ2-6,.,TGTGCCAGTAGTCCGCCGGCGGGGGTGGGGGCCAACGTCCTGACTTTC,CASSPPAGVGANVLTF
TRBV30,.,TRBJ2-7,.,TGTGCCTGGAGTCTACCGGGTGGGTCCTACGAGCAGTACTTC,CAWSLPGGSYEQYF
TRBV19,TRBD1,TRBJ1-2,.,TGTGCCAGTACCTTGGACAGGAGGTATGGCTACACCTTC,CASTLDRRYGYTF
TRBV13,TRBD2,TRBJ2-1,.,TGTGCCAGCAGCCCAGCGGGACTTATAAATGAGCAGTTCTTC,CASSPAGLINEQFF
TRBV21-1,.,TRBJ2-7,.,TGTGCCAGCAGCAAAGGGGAGGGCCCCCACGAGCAGTACTTC,CASSKGEGPHEQYF
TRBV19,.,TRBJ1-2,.,TGTGCCAGTATTCGGGAGGGGACCTCGTATGGCTACACCTTC,CASIREGTSYGYTF
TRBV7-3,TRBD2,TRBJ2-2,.,TGTGCCAGCAGACTAGCGGGAAAGACCGGGGAGCTGTTTTTT,CASRLAGKTGELFF
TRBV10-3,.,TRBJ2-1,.,TGTGCCATCAGTAGCGTCGGGGGAAATGAGCAGTTCTTC,CAISSVGGNEQFF
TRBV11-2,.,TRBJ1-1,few,TGTGCCAGCAGCTTCTCGAACACTGAAGCTTTCTTT,CASSFSNTEAFF
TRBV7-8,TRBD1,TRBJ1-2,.,TGTGCCAGCAGCTTAGGGGTCGGATTAACAGGGGACAGGAGTGGCTACACCTTC,CASSLGVGLTGDRSGYTF
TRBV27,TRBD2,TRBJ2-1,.,TGTGCCAGCAGTTTATTTGCGGGCGGGGGGACTAGCGGGAGGTTCGGTGAGCAGTTCTTC,CASSLFAGGGTSGRFGEQFF
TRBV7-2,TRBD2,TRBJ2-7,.,TGTGCCAGCAGCTCCCGCCGGGGCGGGAGTTCCTACGAGCAGTACTTC,CASSSRRGGSSYEQYF
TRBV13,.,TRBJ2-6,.,TGTGCCAGCAGCCGAGGGGGGGCCAACGTCCTGACTTTC,CASSRGGANVLTF
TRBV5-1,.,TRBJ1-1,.,TGCGCCAGCAACCTTGGACAGCTGAACACTGAAGCTTTCTTT,CASNLGQLNTEAFF
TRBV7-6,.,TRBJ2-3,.,TGTGCCAGCAGCTTAGGTGGACTCACAGATACGCAGTATTTT,CASSLGGLTDTQYF
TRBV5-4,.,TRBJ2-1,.,TGTGCCAGCAGCTTGGGTCGGAGAGGTGAGCAGTTCTTC,CASSLGRRGEQFF
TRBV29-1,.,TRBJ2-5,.,TGCAGCTTTGGGGGGCTGGGGGAGACCCAGTACTTC,CSFGGLGETQYF
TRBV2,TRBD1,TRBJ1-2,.,TGTGCCAGTGTTAAAGGGGGCAGCTATGGCTACACCTTC,CASVKGGSYGYTF
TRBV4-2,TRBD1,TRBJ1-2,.,TGTGCCAGCAGCCAAGTGGGAATCGACAGGGACTATGGCTACACCTTC,CASSQVGIDRDYGYTF
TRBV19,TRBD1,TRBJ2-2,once,TGTGCCAGTAGCTCGACAGGGGTGGCCGGGGAGCTGTTTTTT,CASSSTGVAGELFF
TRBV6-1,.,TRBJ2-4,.,TGTGCCAGCAGTGAATCAGGGGGGTCGCTAGCCAAAAACATTCAGTACTTC,CASSESGGSLAKNIQYF
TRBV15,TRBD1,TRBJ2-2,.,TGTGCCACCAGCAGAGATATCGGGACAGTATTTAGCACCGGGGAGCTGTTTTTT,CATSRDIGTVFSTGELFF
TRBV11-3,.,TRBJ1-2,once,TGTGCCAGCAGCGGGGGAGGCTATGGCTACACCTTC,CASSGGGYGYTF
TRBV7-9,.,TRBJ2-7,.,TGTGCCAGCAGCTTAGACGCGATCTACGAGCAGTACTTC,CASSLDAIYEQYF
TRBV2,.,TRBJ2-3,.,TGTGCCAGCAGTAAGCAAACTAGCACAGATACGCAGTATTTT,CASSKQTSTDTQYF
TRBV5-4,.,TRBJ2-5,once,TGTGCCAGCAGCTTGAATCAGGGAGGAGGAGAGACCCAGTACTTC,CASSLNQGGGETQYF
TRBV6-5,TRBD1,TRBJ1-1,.,TGTGCCACCAGACAGGGGATCCCCACTGAAGCTTTCTTT,CATRQGIPTEAFF
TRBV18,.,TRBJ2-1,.,TGTGCCAGCTCACCCCCCTCCGGGACACCGGGTGCGTTCTTC,CASSPPSGTPGAFF
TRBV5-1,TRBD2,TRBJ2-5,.,TGCGCCAGTGCGTCAGCGGGAGGGCAAGAGACCCAGTACTTC,CASASAGGQETQYF
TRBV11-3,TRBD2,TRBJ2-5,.,TGTGCCAGCAGCTTAGTTCCGGGAGGGCCCTCGGAGACCCAGTACTTC,CASSLVPGGPSETQYF
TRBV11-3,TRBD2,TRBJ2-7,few,TGTGCCAGCAGCTTCGTTACCTCTGGGAGGACTAGGCCCCTAGGGGAGCAGTACTTC,CASSFVTSGRTRPLGEQYF
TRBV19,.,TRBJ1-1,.,TGTGCCAGTACCATCTACCCGGGGAACACTGAAGCTTTCTTT,CASTIYPGNTEAFF
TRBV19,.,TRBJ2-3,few,TGTGCCAGTAATCAGTTTCGCACAGATACGCAGTATTTT,CASNQFRTDTQYF
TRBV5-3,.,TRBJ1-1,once,TGTGCCAGAAGCCTAAGACAGAGGATAGAAGCTTTCTTT,CARSLRQRIEAFF
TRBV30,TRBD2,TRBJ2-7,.,TGTGCCTGGAGTGCGGTAGCGGGACTTATCTCCGAGCAGTACTTC,CAWSAVAGLISEQYF
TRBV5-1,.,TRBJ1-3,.,TGCGCCAGCAGCTTATCTGGCGGCAACTCTGGAAACACCATATATTTT,CASSLSGGNSGNTIYF
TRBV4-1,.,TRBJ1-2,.,TGCGCCAGCAGCCAAGATTCCGAAGAGAACTATGGCTACACCTTC,CASSQDSEENYGYTF
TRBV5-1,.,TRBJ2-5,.,TGCGCCAGCAGCTTACCCCAGGGAGGAGGAGAGACCCAGTACTTC,CASSLPQGGGETQYF
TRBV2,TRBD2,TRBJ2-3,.,TGTGCCAGCAGTGAAGGCGGGAGAGGGACAGATACGCAGTATTTT,CASSEGGRGTDTQYF
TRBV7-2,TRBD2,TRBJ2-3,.,TGTGCCAGCAGCCCCGGTCTAGCGGGCGCAGATACGCAGTATTTT,CASSPGLAGADTQYF
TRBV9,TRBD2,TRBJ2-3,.,TGTGCCAGCAGCGTAGGGCGGGAGGTCTTAGATACGCAGTATTTT,CASSVGREVLDTQYF
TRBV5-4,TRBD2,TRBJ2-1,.,TGTGCCAGCAGCTTTAGCGGGAACTACAATGAGCAGTTCTTC,CASSFSGNYNEQFF
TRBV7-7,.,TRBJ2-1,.,TGTGCTAGCAGCTTAGCAGTCGACTATGAGCAGTTCTTC,CASSLAVDYEQFF
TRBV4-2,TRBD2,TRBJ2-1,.,TGTGCCAGCAGCCGGGGGTGGCGGGAGGGAAACGAGCAGTTCTTC,CASSRGWREGNEQFF
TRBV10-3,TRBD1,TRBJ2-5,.,TGTGCCATCGCAGGGGGCGCGGAGACCCAGTACTTC,CAIAGGAETQYF
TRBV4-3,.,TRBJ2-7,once,TGCGCCAGCAGCCAAGATCTAGCCTACGAGCAGTACTTC,CASSQDLAYEQYF
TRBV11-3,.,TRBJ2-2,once,TGTGCCAGCAGCTTAGTCCCGGGAGCGGCCGGGGAGCTGTTTTTT,CASSLVPGAAGELFF
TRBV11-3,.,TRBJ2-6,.,TGTGCCAGCAGCCTGGTAGGGGCACCTGGGGCCAACGTCCTGACTTTC,CASSLVGAPGANVLTF
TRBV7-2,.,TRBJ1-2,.,TGTGCCAGCAGCTTCGACTTAAACTATGGCTACACCTTC,CASSFDLNYGYTF
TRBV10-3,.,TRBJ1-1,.,TGTGCCTCCAGCCCAGGTCCCATGAACACTGAAGCTTTCTTT,CASSPGPMNTEAFF
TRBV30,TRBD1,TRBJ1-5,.,TGTGCCTGGACCCTCGCCCGGACAGGAAGGGGTCAGCCCCAGCATTTT,CAWTLARTGRGQPQHF
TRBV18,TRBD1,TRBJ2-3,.,TGTGCCAGCTCACCCGGGACAGGGAACACAGATACGCAGTATTTT,CASSPGTGNTDTQYF